The sequence of this T cell receptor beta chain was determined in a study of blood T cells in healthy people across ages. A second PCR, run for about 7 to 11 cycles, used a sample-barcoded 5' primer plus a J-beta primer mix. MiXCR, run by TCRdb on the 5' RACE reads, gives a single entry per CDR3 protein. The table includes about 760,000 distinct CDR3 sequences, just over 55% detected once. V lost 4 bases to trimming and J lost 5 bases, with 12 bases between them. CDR3 length: 13 amino acids. Germline-derived CDR1 and CDR2 are SQVTM and ANQGSEA. This sequence was found in a man in his forties in good health. Sequencing was performed on blood. V is TRBV29-1 and J is TRBJ2-1, with a tentative D call TRBD1 (5 bases). For the CDR3, the DNA is TGCAGCGTTGTAAAGGGGTGGGACAATGAGCAGTTCTTC. Its protein product is CSVVKGWDNEQFF.